This passage covers 14 T cell receptor beta chains from one sample sequenced in a study of graft-versus-host responses after intestinal transplantation. These TCRs' antigens remain unknown. Here immunoSEQ multiplex PCR was the method, and the copy in TCRdb shows in-frame clones only, minus some. The repertoire has about 100,000 clones, roughly 87% of them found once; the top ten carry 0.9% to 1%. The material was unstimulated CD4+ T cells sorted from spleen or lymph node cells, obtained before transplant. The receptors come from a human donor who was the organ donor for an intestinal transplant.

V gene TRBV6-1 combines with J gene TRBJ1-5, with D possibly being TRBD1 (6 bases). CDR3 size: 14 residues. V lost 6 bases and J lost 4, with 13 bases in between. Looked up from germline, CDR1 is MNHNS and CDR2 is SASEGT. The CDR3 coding sequence is TGTGCCAGCAGAGGGGGGCGGGTGAATCAGCCCCAGCATTTT. This translates into CASRGGRVNQPQHF.

The chain employs TRBV29-1 and TRBJ2-1; D may be TRBD1 (6 bases). CDR1 is SQVTM and CDR2 is ANQGSEA in the germline V gene. The CDR3 is 11 residues long. The germline V and J ends were trimmed by 6 bases and 7 bases, with 10 bases remaining between them. CDR3 coding DNA: TGCAGCGTCGACAGGAGAAATGAGCAGTTCTTC. It is translated as CSVDRRNEQFF.

The genes are TRBV7-3 and TRBJ2-5; D is unresolved. Trimming shortened V by 4 bases and J by 2 bases, and 11 bases separated the two germline ends. CDR3 length equals 14 residues. CDR1 is SGHTA and CDR2 is FQGTGA in the germline V gene. CDR3 DNA: TGTGCCAGCAGCTCTCAGCCGGGTCAAGAGACCCAGTACTTC. It is translated as CASSSQPGQETQYF.

This chain uses TRBV19 with TRBJ2-2, with TRBD2 matching over 13 bases. This CDR3 is built from 17 residues. Germline CDR1 reads LNHDA; CDR2 reads SQIVND (reference sequence). J gave up 4 bases and V 6 bases, and 8 bases lay outside the gene matches. CDR3 protein: CASSTGTSGVSTGELFF. The CDR3 DNA reads as TGTGCCAGTAGCACAGGGACTAGCGGGGTTAGCACCGGGGAGCTGTTTTTT.

The chain uses TRBV19 and TRBJ2-7, with 10 bases matching TRBD1. Germline values: CDR1 LNHDA, CDR2 SQIVND (reference sequence). CDR3 length: 15 residues. Losses at the gene ends were 3 bases for V and 4 bases for J; bases not matched to a gene: 6. DNA of the CDR3: TGTGCCAGTAGTATCCGGACAGGGGGGCCATACGAGCAGTACTTC. Protein: CASSIRTGGPYEQYF.

In its sample, this clone was seen a few times. This chain joins TRBV28 and TRBJ2-7; unclear D gene. The V gene's germline CDR1 is MDHEN and CDR2 SYDVKM. V gave up 5 bases and J gave up 7 bases, with 18 bases separating them. The CDR3 covers 14 residues. Written as DNA, the CDR3 is TGTGCCAGCAGTCGACCTCCGGGCTTGAGGGAGCAGTACTTC. It yields the protein CASSRPPGLREQYF.

The rearrangement joins TRBV5-1 to TRBJ1-1; 9 positions match TRBD1. CDR1 and CDR2 (germline): SGHRS, YFSETQ. The length of the CDR3 is 15 residues. The V segment lost 0 bases and the J segment 9 bases; nucleotides outside the gene matches: 9. This chain's CDR3 is CASSLVTGGLPKAFF. As DNA, the CDR3 is TGCGCCAGCAGCTTGGTCACAGGGGGCTTGCCCAAAGCTTTCTTT.

Concerning this clone: Other DNA sequences in the sample encode the same CDR3. This chain joins TRBV11-2 and TRBJ2-1; D may be TRBD1 (5 bases). The V end was cut by 5 bases, the J end by 6 bases, with 20 bases between. This CDR3 has 16 residues. Germline lookup yields CDR1 SGHAT and CDR2 FQNNGV. The chain's CDR3 is CASSPTNKGSTNEQFF. The CDR3 nucleotides are TGTGCCAGCAGCCCCACTAACAAGGGGTCGACCAATGAGCAGTTCTTC.

The genes are TRBV5-1 and TRBJ2-7; 7 bases are a match to TRBD1. V dropped 4 bases and J dropped 6; count of bases not matched to a gene: 10. Per the germline V gene, CDR1 is SGHRS and CDR2 is YFSETQ. This CDR3 region has 14 residues. The CDR3 spells CASSLVGQSIEQYF. CDR3 DNA sequence: TGCGCCAGCAGCCTGGTGGGACAGTCAATCGAGCAGTACTTC.

The chain employs TRBV19 and TRBJ2-7, with D perhaps matching TRBD1 or TRBD2 (5 bases each). V was shortened by 3 bases and J by 6 bases, with 21 bases between the two germline ends. Germline V gene sequence: CDR1 LNHDA, CDR2 SQIVND (reference sequence). The CDR3 is 16 residues long. This chain's CDR3 is CASSIGGGTRGSEQYF. The CDR3 nucleotides are TGTGCCAGTAGTATCGGTGGTGGGACCCGAGGATCCGAGCAGTACTTC.

V and J are TRBV6-1 and TRBJ2-1; D gene unclear. Germline V gene data show CDR1 as MNHNS and CDR2 as SASEGT. The V end lost 2 bases, the J end lost 10 bases, and 6 bases lay between the germline ends. The CDR3 is 11 amino acids. In DNA form, the CDR3 reads TGTGCCAGCAGTGAAAAGTGGGAGCAGTTCTTC. Translation: CASSEKWEQFF.

The gene calls are TRBV6-5 and TRBJ2-5; the D is unclear. CDR3 length equals 11 residues. Trimming stripped 3 bases from V and 7 bases from J, with 6 bases between. Germline V gene lookup returns CDR1 MNHEY and CDR2 SVGAGI. The CDR3, as DNA: TGTGCCAGCAGTTATCTAGGGACCCAGTACTTC. Translated: CASSYLGTQYF.

The V call is TRBV5-4, the J call TRBJ1-2, with 11 nucleotides matching TRBD1. Trimming cost V 4 bases and J 0 bases; bases outside gene matches: 8. Germline CDR1 and CDR2: SGHNT and YYREEE (reference sequence). This CDR3 contains 17 residues. CDR3 sequence: CASSGRDRGGANYGYTF. The DNA of the CDR3 is TGTGCCAGCAGCGGCCGGGACAGGGGGGGGGCTAACTATGGCTACACCTTC.

The gene calls are TRBV6-1 and TRBJ2-3; weak D call: TRBD2 (6 bases). Germline V gene lookup returns CDR1 MNHNS and CDR2 SASEGT. The CDR3 runs to 13 residues. The V gene lost 6 bases and the J gene lost 4 bases, with 11 bases spanning the gap. CDR3 sequence (DNA): TGTGCCAGCAGCGCAGGGACTTCAGATACGCAGTATTTT. Translated, it gives CASSAGTSDTQYF.